Listed below are T cell receptor beta chains from one sample, sequenced in a study of shared clonotypes between healthy human individuals. The protocol was immunoSEQ multiplex PCR, while the TCRdb copy is restricted to in-frame clones and leaves out a portion. The sample lists some 1,600,000 clones; about 98% were seen once. The sample comprised naive CD4+ T cells sorted from blood. Receptor source: a man younger than 40 in good health. Each CDR3 is given with its conserved first and last residue. D genes are given only for firm matches. Size is omitted from some rows. Given values are once, few, many or a class for expanded clones.

abundance | j_gene | len | d_gene | v_gene | CDR3nt | CDR3aa
once | TRBJ1-1 | 14 | NA | TRBV21-1 | TGTGCCAGCAGCAATATCTGGAGTACCACTGAAGCTTTCTTT | CASSNIWSTTEAFF
NA | TRBJ2-3 | 13 | NA | TRBV12-5 | TGTGCTAGTGGCTATTCGGGCACAGATACGCAGTATTTT | CASGYSGTDTQYF
once | TRBJ2-3 | 13 | NA | TRBV29-1 | TGCAGCGTTGCTGGCAGGGGCACAGATACGCAGTATTTT | CSVAGRGTDTQYF
NA | TRBJ2-1 | 14 | TRBD2 | TRBV9 | TGTGCCAGCGGACCCGGGACTAGCTTAAGTGAGCAGTTCTTC | CASGPGTSLSEQFF
NA | TRBJ2-7 | 13 | TRBD2 | TRBV28 | TGTGCCAGCAGCCCGGGAGGGTCCTACGAGCAGTACTTC | CASSPGGSYEQYF
once | TRBJ2-2 | 16 | NA | TRBV5-6 | TGTGCCAGCAGCTTAAGAGGCGTAACGGTCACCGGGGAGCTGTTTTTT | CASSLRGVTVTGELFF
NA | TRBJ1-1 | 14 | NA | TRBV6-5 | TGTGCCAGCAGATCACTAACCCCCCAAACTGAAGCTTTCTTT | CASRSLTPQTEAFF
once | TRBJ2-3 | 15 | TRBD2 | TRBV18 | TGTGCCAGCTCACCAGCGGGAGGGCCTGGAGATACGCAGTATTTT | CASSPAGGPGDTQYF
NA | TRBJ2-7 | 14 | NA | TRBV15 | TGTGCCACCAGCAGGTGGGACATAGACTACGAGCAGTACTTC | CATSRWDIDYEQYF
NA | TRBJ2-2 | 20 | TRBD2 | TRBV28 | TGTGCCAGCAGTTCTTTCCTACCCTTCCTCACTAGCGGTAGCACCGGGGAGCTGTTTTTT | CASSSFLPFLTSGSTGELFF
NA | TRBJ2-5 | 17 | TRBD2 | TRBV7-8 | TGTGCCAGCAGCCCACGGACTAGCGGGGTGCCCCAAGAGACCCAGTACTTC | CASSPRTSGVPQETQYF
NA | TRBJ1-5 | 15 | TRBD1 | TRBV5-3 | TGTGCCAGAAGCCGGACTAACAGGGGGTCTCAGCCCCAGCATTTT | CARSRTNRGSQPQHF
NA | TRBJ2-3 | 17 | TRBD1 | TRBV7-2 | TGTGCCAGCAGCCCAAATGGGGCAGGGGGAAGAACAGATACGCAGTATTTT | CASSPNGAGGRTDTQYF
NA | TRBJ2-1 | 16 | TRBD2 | TRBV11-3 | TGTGCCAGCAGCGTAGGGGGCGGGAGGGCCCACAATGAGCAGTTCTTC | CASSVGGGRAHNEQFF
NA | TRBJ2-7 | 15 | NA | TRBV6-9 | TGTGCCAGCAGTTACAGGGACGGGAGCTCCTACGAGCAGTACTTC | CASSYRDGSSYEQYF
NA | TRBJ2-5 | 14 | NA | TRBV9 | TGTGCCAGCAGCCAAGGACGGCTTCAAGAGACCCAGTACTTC | CASSQGRLQETQYF
NA | TRBJ2-7 | 14 | NA | TRBV9 | TGTGCCAGCAGCGTAACAACTGGGCAGGGCGAGCAGTACTTC | CASSVTTGQGEQYF
NA | TRBJ2-1 | 15 | NA | TRBV5-4 | TGTGCCAGCAGCAGGGGTGGCAGACCAGATAGCGAGCAGTTCTTC | CASSRGGRPDSEQFF
NA | TRBJ2-1 | 18 | NA | TRBV27 | TGTGCCAGCAGCTTTAAACCGATGGGAAGACCCTCCTACAATGAGCAGTTCTTC | CASSFKPMGRPSYNEQFF
NA | TRBJ2-5 | 13 | NA | TRBV5-6 | TGTGCCAGCAGCTTGGCGGTGGTAGAGACCCAGTACTTC | CASSLAVVETQYF
NA | TRBJ2-2 | 16 | NA | TRBV19 | TGTGCCAGTAGTTCATGGGGATTGTGGAACACCGGGGAGCTGTTTTTT | CASSSWGLWNTGELFF
NA | TRBJ1-1 | 17 | NA | TRBV6-4 | TGTGCCAGCAGTGAGGGTACAGGGCCGCCCCTGGACGCTGAAGCTTTCTTT | CASSEGTGPPLDAEAFF
NA | TRBJ1-5 | 12 | NA | TRBV6-5 | TGTGCCAGCACTACAAGCAATCAGCCCCAGCATTTT | CASTTSNQPQHF
NA | TRBJ1-5 | 14 | NA | TRBV14 | TGTGCCAGCAGCCCTCGGGGGAGCAATCAGCCCCAGCATTTT | CASSPRGSNQPQHF
NA | TRBJ2-6 | 14 | NA | TRBV14 | TGTGCCAGCAGCTTGAACTCTGGGGCCAACGTCCTGACTTTC | CASSLNSGANVLTF
NA | TRBJ1-5 | 16 | NA | TRBV18 | TGTGCCAGCTCACCACTGGCAGGTAGCGGCGATCAGCCCCAGCATTTT | CASSPLAGSGDQPQHF
NA | TRBJ2-5 | 11 | NA | TRBV28 | TGTGCCAGCAGTACCTCCCGGACCCAGTACTTC | CASSTSRTQYF
NA | TRBJ2-2 | 20 | NA | TRBV7-6 | TGTGCCAGCAGCCAACTAGCTCTTTCCGGGACAGACGTTCGTACCGGGGAGCTGTTTTTT | CASSQLALSGTDVRTGELFF
NA | TRBJ2-5 | 12 | NA | TRBV29-1 | TGCAGCGTTGACCCAGGCGAAGAGACCCAGTACTTC | CSVDPGEETQYF
NA | TRBJ2-7 | 15 | NA | TRBV4-1 | TGCGCCAGCAGCCAAGATGGGCGCAGGGGGGCGTCGCAGTACTTC | CASSQDGRRGASQYF
once | TRBJ2-1 | 17 | TRBD2 | TRBV5-1 | TGCGCCAGCAGCTGGGGGGAACTAGCGGGACGTTACAATGAGCAGTTCTTC | CASSWGELAGRYNEQFF
NA | TRBJ2-7 | 14 | NA | TRBV10-1 | TGCGCCAGCAGTGAAACTCGGCCAGAGGACGAGCAGTACTTC | CASSETRPEDEQYF
NA | TRBJ1-1 | 13 | NA | TRBV2 | TGTGCCAGCAGTGAAGGGAGGACAGTTAAAGCTTTCTTT | CASSEGRTVKAFF
once | TRBJ2-7 | 11 | NA | TRBV20-1 | TGCAGTGCTCTACAGGTTTCCGAGCAGTACTTC | CSALQVSEQYF
NA | TRBJ2-1 | 15 | TRBD2 | TRBV5-1 | TGCGCCAGCAGCTTGGCCTCAGCGGGGCTCAATGAGCAGTTCTTC | CASSLASAGLNEQFF
once | TRBJ1-5 | 15 | NA | TRBV7-3 | TGTGCCAGCAAGGACTGTAAAGGTCACGCTCAGCCCCAGCATTTT | CASKDCKGHAQPQHF
NA | TRBJ2-7 | 16 | NA | TRBV7-2 | TGTGCCAGCAGCACCGAAGGGGGTAGACGTGGGCGCGAGCAGTACTTC | CASSTEGGRRGREQYF
NA | TRBJ1-2 | 14 | TRBD1 | TRBV2 | TGTGCCAGCAGTCAGAAATTGACAGGGAATGGCTACACCTTC | CASSQKLTGNGYTF
once | TRBJ2-2 | 15 | NA | TRBV9 | TGTGCCAGCAGCGTGGACTTCGCGAACACCGGGGAGCTGTTTTTT | CASSVDFANTGELFF